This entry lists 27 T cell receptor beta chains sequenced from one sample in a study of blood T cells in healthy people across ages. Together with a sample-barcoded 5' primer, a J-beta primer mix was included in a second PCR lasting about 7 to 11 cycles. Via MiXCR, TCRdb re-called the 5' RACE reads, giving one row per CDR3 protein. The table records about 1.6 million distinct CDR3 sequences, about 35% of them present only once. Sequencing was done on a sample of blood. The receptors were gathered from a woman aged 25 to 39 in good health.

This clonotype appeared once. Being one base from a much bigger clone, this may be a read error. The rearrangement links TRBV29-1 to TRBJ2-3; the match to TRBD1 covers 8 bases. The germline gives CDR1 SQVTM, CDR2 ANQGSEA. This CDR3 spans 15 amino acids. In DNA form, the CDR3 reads TGCAGCGTTGACGGGGCAGGGGGCAACACAGATACGCGGTATTTT. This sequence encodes CSVDGAGGNTDTRYF.

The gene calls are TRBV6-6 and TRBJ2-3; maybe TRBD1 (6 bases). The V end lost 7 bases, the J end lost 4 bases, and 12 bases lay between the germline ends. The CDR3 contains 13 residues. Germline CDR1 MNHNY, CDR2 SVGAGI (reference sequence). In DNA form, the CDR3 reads TGTGCCAGCATCGACAGGACCTCAGATACGCAGTATTTT. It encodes CASIDRTSDTQYF.

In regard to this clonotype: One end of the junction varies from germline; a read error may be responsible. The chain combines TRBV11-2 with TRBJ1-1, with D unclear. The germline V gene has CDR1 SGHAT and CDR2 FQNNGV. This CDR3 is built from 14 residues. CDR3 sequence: CAGSWAQMNTEAFF. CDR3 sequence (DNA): TGTGCCGGCAGCTGGGCACAGATGAACACTGAAGCTTTCTTT.

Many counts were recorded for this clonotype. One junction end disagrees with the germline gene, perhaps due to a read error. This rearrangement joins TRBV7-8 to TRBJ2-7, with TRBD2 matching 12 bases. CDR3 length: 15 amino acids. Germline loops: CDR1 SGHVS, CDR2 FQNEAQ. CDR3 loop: CASRMTSGGSYEQYF. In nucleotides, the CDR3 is TGCGCCAGCAGAATGACTAGCGGGGGCTCCTACGAGCAGTACTTC.

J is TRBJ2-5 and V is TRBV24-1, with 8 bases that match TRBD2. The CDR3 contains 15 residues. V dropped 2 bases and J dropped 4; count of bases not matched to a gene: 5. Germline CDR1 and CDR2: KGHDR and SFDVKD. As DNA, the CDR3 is TGTGCCACCAGTGATTCAAGCGGGAGTACAGAGACCCAGTACTTC. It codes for CATSDSSGSTETQYF.

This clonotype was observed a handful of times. The CDR3 here is CSAGAVSVDTQYF. CDR3 bases: TGCAGTGCTGGGGCGGTGTCCGTAGATACGCAGTATTTT. V gene TRBV20-1 combines with J gene TRBJ2-3, with D tentatively TRBD1 (5 bases). Germline CDR1 DFQATT, CDR2 SNEGSKA (reference sequence). Trimming pared 5 bases from V and 5 bases from J, leaving 14 bases between. The CDR3 totals 13 residues.

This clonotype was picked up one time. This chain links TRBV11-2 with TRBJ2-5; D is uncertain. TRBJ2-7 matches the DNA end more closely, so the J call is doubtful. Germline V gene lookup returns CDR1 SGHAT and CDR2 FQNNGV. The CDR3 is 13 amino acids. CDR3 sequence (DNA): TGTGCCAGCTCCCCTTTGGCCCCCTACGAGCAGTACTTC. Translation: CASSPLAPYEQYF.

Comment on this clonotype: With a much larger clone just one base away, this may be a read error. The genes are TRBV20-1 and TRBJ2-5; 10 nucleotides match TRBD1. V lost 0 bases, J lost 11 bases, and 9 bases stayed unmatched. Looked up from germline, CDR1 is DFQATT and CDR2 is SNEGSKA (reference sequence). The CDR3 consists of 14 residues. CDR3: CSARDRDRGYGQYF. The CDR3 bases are TGCAGTGCTAGAGATAGGGACAGGGGCTACGGGCAGTACTTC.

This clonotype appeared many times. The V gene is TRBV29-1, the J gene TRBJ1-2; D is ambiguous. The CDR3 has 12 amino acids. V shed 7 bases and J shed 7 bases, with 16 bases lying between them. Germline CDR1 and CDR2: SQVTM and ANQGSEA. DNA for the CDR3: TGCAGCGCTGGGGATGGGGAAATTGGCTACACCTTC. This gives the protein CSAGDGEIGYTF.

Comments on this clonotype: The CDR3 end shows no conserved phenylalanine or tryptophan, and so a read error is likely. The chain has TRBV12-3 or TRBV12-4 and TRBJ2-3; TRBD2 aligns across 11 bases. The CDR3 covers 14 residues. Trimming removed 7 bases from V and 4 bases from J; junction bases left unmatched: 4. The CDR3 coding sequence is TGTGCCAGCACTAGCGGGGGGCCCCCAGATACGCAGTATTCT. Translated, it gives CASTSGGPPDTQYS.

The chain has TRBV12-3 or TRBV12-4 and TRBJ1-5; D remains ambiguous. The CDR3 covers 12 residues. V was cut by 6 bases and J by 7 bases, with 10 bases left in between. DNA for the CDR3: TGTGCCAGCAGCGATAATTACCAGCCCCAGCATTTT. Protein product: CASSDNYQPQHF.

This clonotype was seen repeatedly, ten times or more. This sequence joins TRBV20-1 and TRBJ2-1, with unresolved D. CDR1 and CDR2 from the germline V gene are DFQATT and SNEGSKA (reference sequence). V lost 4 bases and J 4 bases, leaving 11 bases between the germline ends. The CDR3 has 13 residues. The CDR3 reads CSATPPLYNEQFF. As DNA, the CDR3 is TGCAGTGCTACGCCCCCCCTATACAATGAGCAGTTCTTC.

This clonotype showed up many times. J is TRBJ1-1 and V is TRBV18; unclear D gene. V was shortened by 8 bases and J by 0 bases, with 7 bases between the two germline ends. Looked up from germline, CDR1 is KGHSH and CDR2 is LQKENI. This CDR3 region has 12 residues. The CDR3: CASSPMNTEAFF. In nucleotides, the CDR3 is TGTGCCAGCAGCCCCATGAACACTGAAGCTTTCTTT.

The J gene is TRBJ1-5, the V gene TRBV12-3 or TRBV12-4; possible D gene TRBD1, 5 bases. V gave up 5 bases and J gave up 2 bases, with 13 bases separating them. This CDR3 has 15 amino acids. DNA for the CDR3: TGTGCCAGCAGTACGGGACTCAGGGGCAATCAGCCCCAGCATTTT. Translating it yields CASSTGLRGNQPQHF.

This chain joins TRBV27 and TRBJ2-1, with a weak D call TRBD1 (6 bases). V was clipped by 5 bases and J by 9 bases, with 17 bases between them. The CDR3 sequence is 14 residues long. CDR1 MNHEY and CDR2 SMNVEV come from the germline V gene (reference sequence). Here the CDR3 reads CASSQRTGFGEQFF. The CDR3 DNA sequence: TGTGCCAGCAGTCAACGAACAGGGTTTGGTGAGCAGTTCTTC.

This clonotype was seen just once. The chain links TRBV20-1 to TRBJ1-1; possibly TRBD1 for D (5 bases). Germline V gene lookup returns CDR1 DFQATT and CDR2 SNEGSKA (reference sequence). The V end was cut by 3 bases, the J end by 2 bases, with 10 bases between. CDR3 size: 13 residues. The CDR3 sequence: CSASIGGNTEAFF. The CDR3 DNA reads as TGCAGTGCTAGTATTGGGGGAAACACTGAAGCTTTCTTT.

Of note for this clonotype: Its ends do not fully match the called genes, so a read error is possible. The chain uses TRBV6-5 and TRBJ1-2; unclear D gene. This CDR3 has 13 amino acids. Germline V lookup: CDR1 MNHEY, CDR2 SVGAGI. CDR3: CASSYQMNYGYTF. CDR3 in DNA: TGCGCCAGCAGTTATCAAATGAACTATGGCTACACCTTC.

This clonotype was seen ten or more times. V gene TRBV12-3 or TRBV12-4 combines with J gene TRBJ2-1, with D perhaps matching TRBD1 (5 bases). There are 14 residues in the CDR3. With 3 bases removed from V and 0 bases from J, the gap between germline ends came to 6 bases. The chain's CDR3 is CASSFRVSYNEQFF. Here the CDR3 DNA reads TGTGCCAGCAGTTTCAGGGTCTCCTACAATGAGCAGTTCTTC.

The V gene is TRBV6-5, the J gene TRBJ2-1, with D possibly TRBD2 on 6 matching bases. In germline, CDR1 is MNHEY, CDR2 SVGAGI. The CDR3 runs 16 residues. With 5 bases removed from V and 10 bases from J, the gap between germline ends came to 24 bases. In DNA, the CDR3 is TGTGCCAGCAGTCGATTACTAGCCGGGACGAGTGGGGAGCAGTTCTTC. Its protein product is CASSRLLAGTSGEQFF.

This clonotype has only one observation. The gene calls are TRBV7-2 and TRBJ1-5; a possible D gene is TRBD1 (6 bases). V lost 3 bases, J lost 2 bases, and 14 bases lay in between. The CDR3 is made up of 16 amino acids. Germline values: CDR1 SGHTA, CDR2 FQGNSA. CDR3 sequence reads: CASSFPTGTGNQPQHF. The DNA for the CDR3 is TGTGCCAGCAGCTTTCCGACAGGAACGGGCAATCAGCCCCAGCATTTT.

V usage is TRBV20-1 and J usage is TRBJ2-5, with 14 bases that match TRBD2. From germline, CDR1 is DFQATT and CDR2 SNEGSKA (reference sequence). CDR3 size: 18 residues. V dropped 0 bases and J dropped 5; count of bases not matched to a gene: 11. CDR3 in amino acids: CSARDVGLAGGRMETQYF. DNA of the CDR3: TGCAGTGCTAGAGATGTAGGACTAGCGGGAGGCCGCATGGAGACCCAGTACTTC.

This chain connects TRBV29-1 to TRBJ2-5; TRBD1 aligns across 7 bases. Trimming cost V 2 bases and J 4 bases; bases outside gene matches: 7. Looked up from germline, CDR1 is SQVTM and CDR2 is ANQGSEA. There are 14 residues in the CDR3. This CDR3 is CSVEFGSGGETQYF. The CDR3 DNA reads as TGCAGCGTTGAATTCGGCTCAGGGGGAGAGACCCAGTACTTC.

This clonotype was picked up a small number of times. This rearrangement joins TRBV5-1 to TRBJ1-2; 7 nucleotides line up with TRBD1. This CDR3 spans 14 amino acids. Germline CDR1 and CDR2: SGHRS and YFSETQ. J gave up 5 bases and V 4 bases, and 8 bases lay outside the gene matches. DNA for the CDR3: TGCGCCAGCAGCCGATCGACAGGGCGGTATGGCTACACCTTC. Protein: CASSRSTGRYGYTF.

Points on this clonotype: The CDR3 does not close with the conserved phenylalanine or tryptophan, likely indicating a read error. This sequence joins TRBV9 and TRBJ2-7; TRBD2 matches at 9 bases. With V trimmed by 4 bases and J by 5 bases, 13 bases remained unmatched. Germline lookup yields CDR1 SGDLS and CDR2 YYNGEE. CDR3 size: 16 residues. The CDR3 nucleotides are TGTGCCAGCAGCCGTAGCACAGCGGGGGGATTTAACGAGCAGTACCTC. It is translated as CASSRSTAGGFNEQYL.

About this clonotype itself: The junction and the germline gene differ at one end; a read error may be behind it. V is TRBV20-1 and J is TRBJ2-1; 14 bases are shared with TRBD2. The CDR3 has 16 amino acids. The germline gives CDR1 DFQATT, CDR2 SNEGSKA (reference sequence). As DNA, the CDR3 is TGTAGTGCTCCGACTAGCGGGGGGGAAGGTTACAATGAGCAGTTCTTC. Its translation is CSAPTSGGEGYNEQFF.

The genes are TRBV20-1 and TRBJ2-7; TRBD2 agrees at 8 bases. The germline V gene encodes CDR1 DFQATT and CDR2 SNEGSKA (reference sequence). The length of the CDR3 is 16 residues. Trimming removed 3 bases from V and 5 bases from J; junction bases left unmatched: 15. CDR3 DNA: TGCAGTGCTAGGACGGGACTAGTGTCCTTGGGGGACGAGCAGTACTTC. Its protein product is CSARTGLVSLGDEQYF.

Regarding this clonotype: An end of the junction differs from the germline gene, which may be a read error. The DNA of the CDR3 is TGTGCCGGCAGCCAAGTACAGGGGGCAATTAGGGAGACCCAGTACTTC. Amino acids: CAGSQVQGAIRETQYF. The chain joins TRBV4-2 to TRBJ2-5, with 9 positions matching TRBD1. The CDR3 has 16 residues. Germline CDR1 is LGHNA and CDR2 is YNFKEQ.